The sequence of this T cell receptor (beta chain) was determined in a study of cytomegalovirus exposure and HLA in healthy donors. Points from the study as a whole: The study assumed roughly uniform donor sequencing depth for presence/absence analyses.

With 3 bases clipped from V and 9 bases from J, the junction kept 0 bases outside the gene matches. CDR1 is MNHNS and CDR2 is SASEGT in the germline V gene. The CDR3 sequence is 12 residues long. The PCR contained 60 Vbeta and 13 Jbeta primers. Only in-frame clones appear in the TCRdb table, and some are missing; sequencing was by immunoSEQ multiplex PCR. The table records about 160,000 clones, 75% of them present only once. This clone appeared once. Its antigen remains unidentified. Every donor was a healthy person donating bone marrow. This chain links TRBV6-1 with TRBJ2-1; 9 positions agree with TRBD1. Material: PBMCs. The sequence was obtained from a female donor in good health and CMV-seronegative. CDR3 DNA: TGTGCCAGCAGTGAGACAGGGGGTGAGCAGTTCTTC. Translation gives CASSETGGEQFF.